This T cell receptor (beta chain) was sequenced for a study of T cell responses to AZD1222 COVID-19 vaccine. Repertoires were generated with immunoSEQ multiplex PCR, while TCRdb's copy carries only in-frame clones and drops some. Here the sample spans more than 150,000 clones, 70% to 90% being singletons. CDR1 and CDR2 (germline): LNHNV, YYDKDF (reference sequence). This CDR3 comprises 15 residues. Trimming cost V 0 bases and J 1 base, with 9 bases left between them. Whole-study findings and limits: Unmutated variant regions are reportedly targeted by nearly half of spike-specific TCRs. Seropositivity was recorded at baseline in only 6 or 7 AZD1222 recipients. CD4 TCRs linked to vaccination spanned spike, dominating at 160-218 and 743-854. The donors showed a predominance of white British ancestry and of females, with possible underestimation of clonal diversity.

Concerning this clone itself: The antigen is unknown.

V gene TRBV15 combines with J gene TRBJ1-2; D gene unclear. Material: peripheral blood, obtained after recovery from COVID-19. The sequence derives from an adult who had recovered from COVID-19. CDR3 sequence (DNA): TGTGCCACCAGCAGAGATATTCAAGATAACTATGGCTACACCTTC. Its translation is CATSRDIQDNYGYTF. Complete variable domain (other parts from reference TRBV15 and TRBJ1-2): DAMVIQNPRYQVTQFGKPVTLSCSQTLNHNVMYWYQQKSSQAPKLLFHYYDKDFNNEADTPDNFQSRRPNTSFCFLDIRSPGLGDTAMYLCATSRDIQDNYGYTFGSGTRLTVV.